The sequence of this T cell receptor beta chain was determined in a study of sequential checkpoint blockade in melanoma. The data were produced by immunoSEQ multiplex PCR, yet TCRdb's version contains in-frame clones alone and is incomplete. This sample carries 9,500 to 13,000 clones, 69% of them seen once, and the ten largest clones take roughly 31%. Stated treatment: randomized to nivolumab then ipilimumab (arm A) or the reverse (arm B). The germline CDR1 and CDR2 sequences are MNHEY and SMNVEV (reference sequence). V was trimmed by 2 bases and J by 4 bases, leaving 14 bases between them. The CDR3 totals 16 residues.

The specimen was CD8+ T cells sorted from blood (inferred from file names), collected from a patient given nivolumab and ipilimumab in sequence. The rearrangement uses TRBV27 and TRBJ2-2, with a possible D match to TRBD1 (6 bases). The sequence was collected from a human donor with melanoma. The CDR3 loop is CASSLLYRASTGELFF. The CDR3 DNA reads TGTGCCAGCAGTTTACTGTACAGGGCTTCCACCGGGGAGCTGTTTTTT.